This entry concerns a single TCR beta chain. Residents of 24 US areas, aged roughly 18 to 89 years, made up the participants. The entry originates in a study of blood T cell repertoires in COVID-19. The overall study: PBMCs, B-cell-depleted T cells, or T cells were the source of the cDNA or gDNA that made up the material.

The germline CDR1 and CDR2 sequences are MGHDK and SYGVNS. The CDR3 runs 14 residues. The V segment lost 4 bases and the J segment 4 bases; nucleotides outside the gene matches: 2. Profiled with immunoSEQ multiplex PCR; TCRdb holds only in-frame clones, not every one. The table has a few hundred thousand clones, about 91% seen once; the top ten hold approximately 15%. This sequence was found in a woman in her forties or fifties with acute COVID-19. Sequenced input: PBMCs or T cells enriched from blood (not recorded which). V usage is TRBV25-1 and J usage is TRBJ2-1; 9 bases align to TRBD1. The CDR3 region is CASSVQGAYNEQFF. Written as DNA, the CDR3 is TGTGCCAGCAGTGTACAGGGGGCTTACAATGAGCAGTTCTTC.